These 11 T cell receptor beta chains originate from one sample sequenced in a study of vaccination and CD4 T cells after COVID-19. No cognate antigen is known for these TCRs. Sequencing of cultured CD4+ T cell DNA used the Oncomine TCR Beta short-read assay. From the PCR reads, TCRdb called clonotypes with MiXCR, one entry per CDR3 protein. The sample yields around 11,000 distinct CDR3 sequences, roughly 50% seen once. As for treatment: approximately nine-day PBMC culture with coronavirus spike peptide pools or control peptides (ViraFEST assay). The sample was CD4+ T cells from blood, cultured in vitro. The receptors come from a human donor who had recovered from COVID-19.

This rearrangement joins TRBV28 to TRBJ2-5; 7 bases map to TRBD2. With V trimmed by 5 bases and J by 5 bases, 2 bases remained unmatched. The CDR3 runs to 12 residues. The germline V gene has CDR1 MDHEN and CDR2 SYDVKM. Here the CDR3 DNA reads TGTGCCAGCAGTCAAGCGGGGGAGACCCAGTACTTC. Translation: CASSQAGETQYF.

This clonotype was seen a handful of times. This sequence joins TRBV10-3 and TRBJ1-1; perhaps TRBD1 as D (5 bases). The CDR3 is made up of 15 amino acids. Germline CDR1 is ENHRY and CDR2 is SYGVKD. The ends were cut back, 0 bases at V and 4 bases at J, with 12 bases in the middle. The CDR3 region has the DNA TGTGCCATCAGTGAGTCGGACGCAGGGAGCACTGAAGCTTTCTTT. This codes for CAISESDAGSTEAFF.

The chain is built from TRBV25-1 and TRBJ1-1; no reliable D call. CDR3 length equals 14 residues. Trimming shortened V by 2 bases and J by 1 base, and 8 bases separated the two germline ends. Germline V lookup: CDR1 MGHDK, CDR2 SYGVNS. CDR3 region: CASSEALGNTEAFF. CDR3 in DNA: TGTGCCAGCAGTGAAGCGTTAGGGAACACTGAAGCTTTCTTT.

This sequence joins TRBV6-5 and TRBJ2-5, with TRBD2 matching over 7 bases. The J segment lost 5 bases and the V segment lost 0 bases, leaving 6 bases of the junction unmatched. There are 15 residues in the CDR3. Germline CDR1 is MNHEY and CDR2 is SVGAGI. CDR3 nucleotide sequence: TGTGCCAGCAGTTACTCGGCGGGAGTAAGGGAGACCCAGTACTTC. It specifies CASSYSAGVRETQYF.

The chain couples TRBV19 to TRBJ2-2; D gene ambiguous. V lost 7 bases to trimming and J lost 0 bases, with 18 bases between them. The CDR3 covers 17 residues. Germline V gene lookup returns CDR1 LNHDA and CDR2 SQIVND (reference sequence). CDR3 in DNA: TGTGCCAGTAACCTCACGCCCAAAAAACCGAACACCGGGGAGCTGTTTTTT. Encoded protein: CASNLTPKKPNTGELFF.

The chain carries TRBV7-9 and TRBJ2-3, with D possibly called TRBD1 or TRBD2 (5 bases each). The V gene's germline CDR1 is SEHNR and CDR2 FQNEAQ (reference sequence). The CDR3 sequence is 14 residues long. The germline V and J ends were trimmed by 3 bases and 2 bases, with 9 bases remaining between them. CDR3 in amino acids: CASSLTGTTDTQYF. The CDR3 DNA follows: TGTGCCAGCAGCTTGACCGGGACCACAGATACGCAGTATTTT.

The chain links TRBV18 to TRBJ1-2; D may be TRBD1 (5 bases). Germline values: CDR1 KGHSH, CDR2 LQKENI. Trimming took 3 bases from V and 1 from J, leaving 12 bases between them. The CDR3 loop spans 15 amino acids. The CDR3: CASSPGWDGNYGYTF. CDR3 sequence (DNA): TGTGCCAGCTCACCCGGATGGGACGGTAACTATGGCTACACCTTC. The whole variable domain, remainder taken from reference TRBV18 and TRBJ1-2, is NAGVMQNPRHLVRRRGQEARLRCSPMKGHSHVYWYRQLPEEGLKFMVYLQKENIIDESGMPKERFSAEFPKEGPSILRIQQVVRGDSAAYFCASSPGWDGNYGYTFGSGTRLTVV.

Concerning this clonotype itself: One end of the junction is discordant with germline, which a read error may explain. The V call is TRBV7-2, the J call TRBJ1-5, with no clear D. CDR3 size: 13 residues. Germline CDR1 reads SGHTA; CDR2 reads FQGNSA. CDR3: CAGSLAINQPQHF. Written as DNA, the CDR3 is TGTGCCGGCAGCTTAGCCATTAATCAGCCCCAGCATTTT.

This clonotype was detected a few times. J is TRBJ1-5 and V is TRBV28, with D uncertain. Germline CDR1 is MDHEN and CDR2 is SYDVKM. CDR3 length equals 13 residues. V gave up 8 bases and J gave up 3 bases, with 11 bases separating them. This CDR3 reads CASHTTSNQPQHF. DNA for the CDR3: TGTGCCAGCCACACCACGTCCAATCAGCCCCAGCATTTT.

The CDR3 DNA reads as TGCGCCAGCAGCCCGCGAGGGCGGGAGGGCCTGAACACCGGGGAGCTGTTTTTT. It specifies CASSPRGREGLNTGELFF. The chain links TRBV4-1 to TRBJ2-2; 9 nucleotides agree with TRBD2. The length of the CDR3 is 18 residues. The germline CDR1 and CDR2 sequences are MGHRA and YSYEKL. V shed 4 bases and J 1 base; nucleotides not matched to a gene: 10.

CDR3: CASSPGPDRGFQSGGYTF. CDR3 sequence (DNA): TGTGCCAGCAGCCCCGGACCGGACAGAGGGTTTCAGTCGGGTGGCTACACCTTC. The chain combines TRBV7-9 with TRBJ1-2, with a weak D call TRBD1 (6 bases). The germline V gene encodes CDR1 SEHNR and CDR2 FQNEAQ (reference sequence). Trimming pared 5 bases from V and 7 bases from J, leaving 29 bases between. This CDR3 spans 18 amino acids.